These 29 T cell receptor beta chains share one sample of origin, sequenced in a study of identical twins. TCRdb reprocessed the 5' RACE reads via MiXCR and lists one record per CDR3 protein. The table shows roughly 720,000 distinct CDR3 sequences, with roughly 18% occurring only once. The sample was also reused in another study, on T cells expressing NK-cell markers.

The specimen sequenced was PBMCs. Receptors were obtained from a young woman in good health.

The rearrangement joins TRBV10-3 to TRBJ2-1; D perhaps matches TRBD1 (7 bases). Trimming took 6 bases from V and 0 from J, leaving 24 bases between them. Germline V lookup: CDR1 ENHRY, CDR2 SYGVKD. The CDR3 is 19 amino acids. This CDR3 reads CAIRSQGGSSESSYNEQFF. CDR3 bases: TGTGCCATCAGATCCCAGGGGGGTTCTAGCGAAAGCTCCTACAATGAGCAGTTCTTC.

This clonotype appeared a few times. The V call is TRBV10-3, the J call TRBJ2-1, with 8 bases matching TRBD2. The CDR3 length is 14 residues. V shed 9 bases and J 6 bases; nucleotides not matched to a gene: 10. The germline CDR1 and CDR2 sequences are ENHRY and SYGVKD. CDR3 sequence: CAIATSVEINEQFF. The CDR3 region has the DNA TGTGCCATTGCGACTAGCGTAGAGATCAATGAGCAGTTCTTC.

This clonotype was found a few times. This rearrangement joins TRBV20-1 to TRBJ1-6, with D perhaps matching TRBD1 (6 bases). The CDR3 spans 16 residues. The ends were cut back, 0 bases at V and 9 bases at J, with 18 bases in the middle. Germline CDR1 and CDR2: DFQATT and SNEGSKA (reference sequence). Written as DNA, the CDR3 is TGCAGTGCTAGAGATTTTGCCCCAGGGGCTGGTTCACCCCTCCACTTT. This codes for CSARDFAPGAGSPLHF.

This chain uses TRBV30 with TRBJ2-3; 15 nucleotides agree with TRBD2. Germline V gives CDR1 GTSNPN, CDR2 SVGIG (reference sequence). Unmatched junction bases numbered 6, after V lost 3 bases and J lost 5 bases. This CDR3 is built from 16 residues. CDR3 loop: CAWSIGLAGGRDTQYF. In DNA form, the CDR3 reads TGTGCCTGGAGCATAGGACTAGCGGGAGGGCGAGATACGCAGTATTTT.

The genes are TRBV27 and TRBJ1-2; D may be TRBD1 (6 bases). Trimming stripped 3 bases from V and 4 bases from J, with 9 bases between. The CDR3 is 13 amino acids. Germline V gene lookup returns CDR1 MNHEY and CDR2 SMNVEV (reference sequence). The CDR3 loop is CASSLTGAYGYTF. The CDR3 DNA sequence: TGTGCCAGCAGTTTGACGGGGGCCTATGGCTACACCTTC.

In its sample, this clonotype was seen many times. CDR3 region: CASSWSSYEQYF. The CDR3 DNA reads TGCGCCAGCAGCTGGAGCTCCTACGAGCAGTACTTC. The chain combines TRBV5-1 with TRBJ2-7; no firm D call. The V gene's germline CDR1 is SGHRS and CDR2 YFSETQ. The CDR3 contains 12 residues. V lost 3 bases to trimming and J lost 0 bases, with 4 bases between them.

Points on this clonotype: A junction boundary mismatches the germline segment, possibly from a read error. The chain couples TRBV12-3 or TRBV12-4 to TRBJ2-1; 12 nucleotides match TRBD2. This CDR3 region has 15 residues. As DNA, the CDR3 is TGTGCCAGCACCCTAGCGGGAGGGCCCTACGATGAGCAGTTCTTC. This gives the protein CASTLAGGPYDEQFF.

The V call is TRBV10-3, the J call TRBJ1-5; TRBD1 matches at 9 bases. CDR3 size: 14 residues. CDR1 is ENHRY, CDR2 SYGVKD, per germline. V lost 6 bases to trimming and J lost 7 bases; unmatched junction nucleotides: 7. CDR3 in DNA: TGTGCCATCAGCCCCGGGACAGGGCCCCAGCCCCAGCATTTT. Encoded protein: CAISPGTGPQPQHF.

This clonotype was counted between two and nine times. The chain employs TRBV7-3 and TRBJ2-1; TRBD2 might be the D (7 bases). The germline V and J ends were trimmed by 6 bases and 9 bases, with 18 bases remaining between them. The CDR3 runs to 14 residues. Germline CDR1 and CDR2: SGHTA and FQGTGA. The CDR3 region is CASRGRGGGSEQFF. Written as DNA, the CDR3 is TGTGCCAGCAGGGGAAGGGGGGGCGGCAGTGAGCAGTTCTTC.

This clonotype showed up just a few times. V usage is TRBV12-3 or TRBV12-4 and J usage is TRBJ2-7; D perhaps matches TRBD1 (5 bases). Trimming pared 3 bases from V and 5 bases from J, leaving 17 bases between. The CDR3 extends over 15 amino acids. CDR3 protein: CASSFLGQGWDEQYF. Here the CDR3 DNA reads TGTGCCAGCAGTTTTTTGGGGCAGGGTTGGGACGAGCAGTACTTC.

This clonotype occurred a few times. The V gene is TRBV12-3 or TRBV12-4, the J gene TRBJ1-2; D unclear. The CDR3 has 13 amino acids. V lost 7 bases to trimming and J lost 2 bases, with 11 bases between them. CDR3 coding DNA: TGTGCCAGCAATCTCGGCAGGAACTATGGCTACACCTTC. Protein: CASNLGRNYGYTF.

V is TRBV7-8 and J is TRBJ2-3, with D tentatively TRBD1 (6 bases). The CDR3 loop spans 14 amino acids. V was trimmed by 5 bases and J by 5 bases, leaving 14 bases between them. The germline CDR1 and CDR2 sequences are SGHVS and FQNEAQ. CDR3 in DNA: TGTGCCAGCAGCGTTGCAGGGGCCGGAGATACGCAGTATTTT. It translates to CASSVAGAGDTQYF.

DNA of the CDR3: TGTGCCAGCACCGGACAGGGTAGAACAGATACGCAGTATTTT. Its translation: CASTGQGRTDTQYF. This chain connects TRBV7-9 to TRBJ2-3, with 8 bases lining up with TRBD1. CDR1 SEHNR and CDR2 FQNEAQ come from the germline V gene (reference sequence). The CDR3 extends over 14 amino acids. V lost 7 bases and J lost 3; bases outside the gene matches: 6.

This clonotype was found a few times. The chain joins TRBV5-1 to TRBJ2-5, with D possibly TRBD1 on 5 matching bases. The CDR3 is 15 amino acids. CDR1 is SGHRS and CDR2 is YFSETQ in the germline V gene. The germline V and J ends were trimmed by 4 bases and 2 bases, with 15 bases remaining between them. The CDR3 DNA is TGCGCCAGCAGCCCCCGAACAGGAATACAAGAGACCCAGTACTTC. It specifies CASSPRTGIQETQYF.

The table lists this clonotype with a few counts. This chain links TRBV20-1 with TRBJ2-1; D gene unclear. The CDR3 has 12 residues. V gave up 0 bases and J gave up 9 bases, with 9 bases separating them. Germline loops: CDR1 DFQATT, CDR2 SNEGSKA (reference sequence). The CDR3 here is CSARDGRSEQFF. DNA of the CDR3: TGCAGTGCTAGAGATGGACGGTCTGAGCAGTTCTTC.

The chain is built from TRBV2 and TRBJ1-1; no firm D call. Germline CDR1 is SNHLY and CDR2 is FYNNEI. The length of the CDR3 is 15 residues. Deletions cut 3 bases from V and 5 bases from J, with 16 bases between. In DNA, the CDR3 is TGTGCCAGCAGTGATTCTGACTTTGGCGGTACTGAAGCTTTCTTT. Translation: CASSDSDFGGTEAFF.

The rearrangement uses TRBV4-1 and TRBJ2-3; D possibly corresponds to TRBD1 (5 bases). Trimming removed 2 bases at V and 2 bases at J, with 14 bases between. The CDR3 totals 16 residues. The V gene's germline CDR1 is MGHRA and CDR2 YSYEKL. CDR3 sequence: CASSQYGDRATDTQYF. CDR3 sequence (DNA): TGCGCCAGCAGCCAATACGGTGACAGAGCCACAGATACGCAGTATTTT.

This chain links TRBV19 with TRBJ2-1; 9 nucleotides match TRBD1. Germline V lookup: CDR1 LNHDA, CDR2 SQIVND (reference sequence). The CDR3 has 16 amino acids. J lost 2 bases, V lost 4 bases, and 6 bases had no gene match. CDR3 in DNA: TGTGCCAGTAGTACGACAGGGGGGGCGGCCTACAATGAGCAGTTCTTC. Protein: CASSTTGGAAYNEQFF.

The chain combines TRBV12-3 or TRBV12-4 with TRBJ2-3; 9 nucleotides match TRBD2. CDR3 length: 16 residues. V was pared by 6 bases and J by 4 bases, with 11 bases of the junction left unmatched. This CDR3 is CASRHPIAGEPDTQYF. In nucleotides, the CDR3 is TGTGCCAGCAGGCACCCCATAGCGGGAGAGCCAGATACGCAGTATTTT.

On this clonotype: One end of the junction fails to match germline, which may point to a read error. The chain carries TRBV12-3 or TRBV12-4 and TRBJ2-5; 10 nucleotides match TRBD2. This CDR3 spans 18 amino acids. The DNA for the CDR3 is TGTGCCAGCAGTTTCTCCAGGAGCGGGAGGGCGGTCGTAGAGATCCAGTACTTC. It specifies CASSFSRSGRAVVEIQYF.

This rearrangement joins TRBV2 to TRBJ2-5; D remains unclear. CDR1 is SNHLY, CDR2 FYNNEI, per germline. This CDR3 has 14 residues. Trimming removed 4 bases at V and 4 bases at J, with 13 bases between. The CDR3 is CASSAEERRETQYF. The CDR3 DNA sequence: TGTGCCAGCAGTGCCGAGGAAAGGCGAGAGACCCAGTACTTC.

CDR3 in amino acids: CASSFRGGVFNEQFF. DNA for the CDR3: TGCGCCAGCAGCTTTCGTGGGGGAGTGTTCAATGAGCAGTTCTTC. J is TRBJ2-1 and V is TRBV5-1; D might be TRBD1 or TRBD2, each matching 5 bases. Trimming shortened V by 2 bases and J by 6 bases, and 15 bases separated the two germline ends. This CDR3 is built from 15 residues. In germline, CDR1 is SGHRS, CDR2 YFSETQ.

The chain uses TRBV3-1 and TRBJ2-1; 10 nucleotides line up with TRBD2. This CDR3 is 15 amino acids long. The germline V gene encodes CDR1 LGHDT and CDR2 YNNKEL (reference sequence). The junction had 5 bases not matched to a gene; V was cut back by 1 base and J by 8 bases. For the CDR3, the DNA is TGTGCCAGCAGCCAAGCTAGCGGGAGTCCCCATGAGCAGTTCTTC. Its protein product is CASSQASGSPHEQFF.

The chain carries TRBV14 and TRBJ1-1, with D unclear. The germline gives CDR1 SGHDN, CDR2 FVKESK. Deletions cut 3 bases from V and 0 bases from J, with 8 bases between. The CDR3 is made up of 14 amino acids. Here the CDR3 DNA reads TGTGCCAGCAGCCAGCTGAACCTGAACACTGAAGCTTTCTTT. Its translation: CASSQLNLNTEAFF.

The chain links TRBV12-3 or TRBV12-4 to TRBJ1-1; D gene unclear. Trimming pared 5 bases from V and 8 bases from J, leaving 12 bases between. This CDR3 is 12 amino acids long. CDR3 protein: CASSPRTDEAFF. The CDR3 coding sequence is TGTGCCAGCAGTCCCCGGACGGACGAAGCTTTCTTT.

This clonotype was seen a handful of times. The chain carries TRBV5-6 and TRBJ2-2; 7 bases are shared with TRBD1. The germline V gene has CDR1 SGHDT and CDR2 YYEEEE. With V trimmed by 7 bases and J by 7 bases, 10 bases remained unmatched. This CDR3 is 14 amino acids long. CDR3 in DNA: TGTGCCAGCCGACGGACAGGACCACGCGGGGAGCTGTTTTTT. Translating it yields CASRRTGPRGELFF.

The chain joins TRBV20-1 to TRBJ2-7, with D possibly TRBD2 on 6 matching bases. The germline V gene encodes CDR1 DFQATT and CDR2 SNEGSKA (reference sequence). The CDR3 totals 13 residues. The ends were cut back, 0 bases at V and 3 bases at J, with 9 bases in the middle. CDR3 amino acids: CSARDPGVYEQYF. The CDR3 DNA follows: TGCAGTGCTAGAGATCCGGGAGTCTACGAGCAGTACTTC.

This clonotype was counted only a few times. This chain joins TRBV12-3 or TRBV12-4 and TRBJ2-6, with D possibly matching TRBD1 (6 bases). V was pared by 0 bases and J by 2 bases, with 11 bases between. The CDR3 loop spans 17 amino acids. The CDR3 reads CASSLARGVAGANVLTF. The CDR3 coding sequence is TGTGCCAGCAGTTTAGCCAGGGGTGTCGCTGGGGCCAACGTCCTGACTTTC.

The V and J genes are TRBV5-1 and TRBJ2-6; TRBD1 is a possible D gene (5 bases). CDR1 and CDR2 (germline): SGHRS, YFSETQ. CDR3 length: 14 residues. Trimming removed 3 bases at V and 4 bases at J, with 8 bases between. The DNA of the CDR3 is TGCGCCAGCAGCTCCAGGGTCGGGGCCAACGTCCTGACTTTC. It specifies CASSSRVGANVLTF.